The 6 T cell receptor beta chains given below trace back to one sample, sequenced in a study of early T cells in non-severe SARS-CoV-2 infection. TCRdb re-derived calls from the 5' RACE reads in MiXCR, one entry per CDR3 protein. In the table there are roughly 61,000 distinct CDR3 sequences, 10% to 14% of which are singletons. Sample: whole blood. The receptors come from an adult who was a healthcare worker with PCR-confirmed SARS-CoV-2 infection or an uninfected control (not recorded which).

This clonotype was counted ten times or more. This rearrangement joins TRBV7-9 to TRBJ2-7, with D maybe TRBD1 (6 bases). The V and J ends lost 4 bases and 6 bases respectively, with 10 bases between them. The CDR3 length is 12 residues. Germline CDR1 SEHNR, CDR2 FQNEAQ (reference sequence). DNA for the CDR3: TGTGCCAGCAGCTCCACAGGGATCGAGCAGTACTTC. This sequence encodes CASSSTGIEQYF.

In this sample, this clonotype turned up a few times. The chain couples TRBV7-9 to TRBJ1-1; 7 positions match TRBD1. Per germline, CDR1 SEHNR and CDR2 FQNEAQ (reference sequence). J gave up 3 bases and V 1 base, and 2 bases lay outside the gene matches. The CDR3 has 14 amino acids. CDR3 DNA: TGTGCCAGCAGCTTAGAAGGGGGCCACACTGAAGCTTTCTTT. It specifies CASSLEGGHTEAFF.

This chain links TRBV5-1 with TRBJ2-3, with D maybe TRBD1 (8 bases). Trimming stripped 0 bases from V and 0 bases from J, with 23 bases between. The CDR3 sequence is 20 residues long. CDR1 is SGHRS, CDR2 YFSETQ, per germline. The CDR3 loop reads CASSLEMRTGTTKSTDTQYF. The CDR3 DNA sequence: TGCGCCAGCAGCTTGGAAATGCGGACAGGGACTACCAAGAGCACAGATACGCAGTATTTT.

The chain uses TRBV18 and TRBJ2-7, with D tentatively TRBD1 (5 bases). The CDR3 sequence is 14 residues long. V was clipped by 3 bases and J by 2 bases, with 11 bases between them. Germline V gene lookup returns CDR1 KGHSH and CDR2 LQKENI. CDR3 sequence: CASSPDSSTYEQYF. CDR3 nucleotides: TGTGCCAGCTCACCCGACAGTTCCACCTACGAGCAGTACTTC.

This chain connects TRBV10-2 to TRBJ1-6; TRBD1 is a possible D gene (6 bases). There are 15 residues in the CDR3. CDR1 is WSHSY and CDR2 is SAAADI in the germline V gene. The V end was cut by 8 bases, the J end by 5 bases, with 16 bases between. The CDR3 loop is CASRIGGLNNSPLHF. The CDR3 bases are TGCGCCAGCCGTATTGGGGGGCTCAATAATTCACCCCTCCACTTT.

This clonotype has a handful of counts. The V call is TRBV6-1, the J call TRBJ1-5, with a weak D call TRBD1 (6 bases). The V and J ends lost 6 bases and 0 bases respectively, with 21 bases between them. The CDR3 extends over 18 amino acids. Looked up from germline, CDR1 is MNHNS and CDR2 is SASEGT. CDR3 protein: CASRGVLGQLFSNQPQHF. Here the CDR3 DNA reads TGTGCCAGCAGGGGGGTCTTAGGACAGCTGTTTAGCAATCAGCCCCAGCATTTT.